The 12 T cell receptor beta chains below were found in one sample sequenced in a study of cytomegalovirus exposure and HLA in healthy donors. PCR employed 60 Vbeta and 13 Jbeta primers. Repertoires were generated with immunoSEQ multiplex PCR, while TCRdb's copy carries only in-frame clones and drops some. Here the sample spans about 170,000 clones, roughly 71% being singletons. The sample consisted of PBMCs. These receptor sequences come from a girl under 18 in good health and CMV-seronegative.

With respect to this clone: Relative to the germline gene, one junction end is altered; a read error may explain this. The rearrangement joins TRBV29-1 to TRBJ1-1, with D tentatively TRBD1 (6 bases). The CDR3 extends over 14 amino acids. From germline, CDR1 is SQVTM and CDR2 ANQGSEA. The DNA for the CDR3 is TGCAGCGTTAAAGAGAACAGGGAGAACACTGAAGCTTTCTTT. Its translation: CSVKENRENTEAFF.

This clone was detected only once. Other DNA sequences in this specimen translate into the identical CDR3. The chain uses TRBV5-1 and TRBJ1-3; D not resolved. V was cut by 0 bases and J by 1 base, with 8 bases left in between. The V gene's germline CDR1 is SGHRS and CDR2 YFSETQ. The CDR3 contains 15 residues. CDR3 protein: CASSLAAGSGNTIYF. The CDR3 bases are TGCGCCAGCAGCTTGGCTGCGGGATCTGGAAACACCATATATTTT.

The chain employs TRBV19 and TRBJ2-3; 7 bases are shared with TRBD1. V trimming: 2 bases; J trimming: 6 bases; junction bases outside the gene matches: 5. This CDR3 has 14 amino acids. Looked up from germline, CDR1 is LNHDA and CDR2 is SQIVND (reference sequence). CDR3 loop: CASSINRGSDTQYF. The CDR3 DNA follows: TGTGCCAGTAGTATAAACAGGGGTTCGGATACGCAGTATTTT.

This rearrangement joins TRBV29-1 to TRBJ1-1; D is unresolved. Germline V lookup: CDR1 SQVTM, CDR2 ANQGSEA. The CDR3 contains 14 residues. The germline V and J ends were trimmed by 8 bases and 1 base, with 17 bases remaining between them. Here the CDR3 reads CSFCGAGGNTEAFF. For the CDR3, the DNA is TGCAGCTTTTGTGGCGCGGGAGGGAACACTGAAGCTTTCTTT. Full variable domain (outside the CDR3, taken from reference TRBV29-1 and TRBJ1-1): SAVISQKPSRDICQRGTSLTIQCQVDSQVTMMFWYRQQPGQSLTLIATANQGSEATYESGFVIDKFPISRPNLTFSTLTVSNMSPEDSSIYLCSFCGAGGNTEAFFGQGTRLTVV.

The chain is built from TRBV6-5 and TRBJ1-2; D is unclear. The CDR3 runs to 15 residues. From germline, CDR1 is MNHEY and CDR2 SVGAGI. Trimming took off 3 bases at V and 4 bases at J, with 15 bases between the two ends. Here the CDR3 reads CASSYSLTGSYGYTF. In nucleotides, the CDR3 is TGTGCCAGCAGTTATTCCCTTACCGGTTCCTATGGCTACACCTTC.

The chain combines TRBV5-4 with TRBJ1-4, with 8 bases identical to TRBD1. CDR3 length: 15 amino acids. Germline loops: CDR1 SGHNT, CDR2 YYREEE (reference sequence). After removal of 0 bases from V and 8 bases from J, the junction contained 6 bases not matched to a gene. In nucleotides, the CDR3 is TGTGCCAGCAGCTTGGGAGACAGGGGACGCGAAAAACTGTTTTTT. Amino acids: CASSLGDRGREKLFF.

Only a few counts were recorded for this clone. The gene calls are TRBV7-3 and TRBJ2-7; 10 nucleotides line up with TRBD1. Germline trimming cut 3 bases from V and 5 bases from J; bases unmatched to any gene: 13. The CDR3 runs 17 residues. Germline CDR1 SGHTA, CDR2 FQGTGA. The CDR3 DNA reads as TGTGCCAGCAGCTTTCCGGGACAGGGGTTGAGAGGGGACGAGCAGTACTTC. Its translation is CASSFPGQGLRGDEQYF.

The chain recombines TRBV2 with TRBJ2-7; 10 nucleotides agree with TRBD1. Trimming at V came to 6 bases and at J to 6 bases, leaving 11 bases not matched to a gene. The germline V gene encodes CDR1 SNHLY and CDR2 FYNNEI. This CDR3 is 15 amino acids long. In nucleotides, the CDR3 is TGTGCCAGCAGGGCCTTCGGGACAGGGGAGGTCGAGCAGTACTTC. Translated: CASRAFGTGEVEQYF.

Notes on this clone: The junction does not match germline at one end; this may be a read error. The V gene is TRBV30, the J gene TRBJ2-1, with 11 bases lining up with TRBD2. The CDR3 has 15 amino acids. Per germline, CDR1 GTSNPN and CDR2 SVGIG (reference sequence). The CDR3 is CAGDFTSGGYNGQFF. As DNA, the CDR3 is TGTGCCGGAGACTTCACTAGCGGGGGTTACAATGGGCAGTTCTTC.

The chain couples TRBV30 to TRBJ1-2, with D uncertain. Germline V lookup: CDR1 GTSNPN, CDR2 SVGIG (reference sequence). V was pared by 0 bases and J by 8 bases, with 13 bases between. The CDR3 is 13 amino acids. The DNA of the CDR3 is TGTGCCTGGAGTGTACGGGGTTGGCAGGGCTACACCTTC. Protein: CAWSVRGWQGYTF.

This chain uses TRBV5-6 with TRBJ1-1; no reliable D call. V was trimmed by 6 bases and J by 0 bases, leaving 12 bases between them. This CDR3 region has 14 residues. Per the germline V gene, CDR1 is SGHDT and CDR2 is YYEEEE. The CDR3 protein is CASILRGMNTEAFF. As DNA, the CDR3 is TGTGCCAGCATCCTTCGGGGAATGAACACTGAAGCTTTCTTT.

The chain employs TRBV7-2 and TRBJ1-6; a weak D match, TRBD1 (6 bases). CDR3 length: 14 residues. Deletions cut 4 bases from V and 7 bases from J, with 11 bases between. Germline CDR1 SGHTA, CDR2 FQGNSA. The CDR3, as DNA: TGTGCCAGCAGCTACAGGGACCGCAATTCACCCCTCCACTTT. Translated, it gives CASSYRDRNSPLHF.